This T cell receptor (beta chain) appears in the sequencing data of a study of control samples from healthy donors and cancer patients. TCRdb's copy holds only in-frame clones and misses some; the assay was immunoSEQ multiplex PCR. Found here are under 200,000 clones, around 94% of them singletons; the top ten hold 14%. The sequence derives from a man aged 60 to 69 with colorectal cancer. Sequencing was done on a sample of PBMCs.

CDR3 DNA: TGTGCCAGCAGTTCACAGGGAGTCTATGGCTACACCTTC. Its translation: CASSSQGVYGYTF. This rearrangement joins TRBV7-2 to TRBJ1-2; TRBD1 might be the D (6 bases). The CDR3 has 13 residues. With 6 bases removed from V and 4 bases from J, the gap between germline ends came to 12 bases. CDR1 is SGHTA, CDR2 FQGNSA, per germline.